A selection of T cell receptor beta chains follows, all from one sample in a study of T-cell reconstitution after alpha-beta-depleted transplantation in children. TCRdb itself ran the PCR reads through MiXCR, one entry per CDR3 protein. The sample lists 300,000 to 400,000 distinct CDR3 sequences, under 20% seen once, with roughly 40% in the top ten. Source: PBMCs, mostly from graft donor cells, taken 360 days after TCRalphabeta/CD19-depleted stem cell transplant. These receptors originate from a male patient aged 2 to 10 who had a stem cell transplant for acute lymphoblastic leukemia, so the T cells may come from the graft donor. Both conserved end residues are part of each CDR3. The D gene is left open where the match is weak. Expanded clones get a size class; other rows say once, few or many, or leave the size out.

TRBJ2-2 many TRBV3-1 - CASSQYGTGELFF TGTGCCAGCAGCCAATACGGCACCGGGGAGCTGTTTTTT
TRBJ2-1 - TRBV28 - CASSPGPDNEQFF TGTGCCAGCAGTCCGGGACCGGACAATGAGCAGTTCTTC
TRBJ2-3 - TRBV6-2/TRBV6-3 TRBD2 CASGIPIPGLAGEGTDTQYF TGTGCCAGCGGGATTCCGATCCCGGGACTAGCGGGAGAGGGCACAGATACGCAGTATTTT
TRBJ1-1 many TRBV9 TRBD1 CASSQGANTEAFF TGTGCCAGCAGCCAGGGGGCTAACACTGAAGCTTTCTTT
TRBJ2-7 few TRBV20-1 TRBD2 CSATGLADYEQYF TGCAGTGCGACGGGACTAGCGGATTACGAGCAGTACTTC
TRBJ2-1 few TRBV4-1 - CASSQEYNEQFF TGCGCCAGCAGCCAAGAATACAATGAGCAGTTCTTC
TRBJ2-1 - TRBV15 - CATGLQGPYNEQFF TGTGCCACCGGACTACAGGGGCCCTACAATGAGCAGTTCTTC
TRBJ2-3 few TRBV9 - CASSDIGTGTDTQYF TGTGCCAGCAGCGACATCGGTACTGGCACAGATACGCAGTATTTT
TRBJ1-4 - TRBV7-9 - CASSARGEKLFF TGTGCCAGCTCGGCCAGGGGCGAAAAACTGTTTTTT
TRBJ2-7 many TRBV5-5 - CASRPTALAYEQYF TGTGCCAGCAGACCGACAGCCTTGGCCTACGAGCAGTACTTC
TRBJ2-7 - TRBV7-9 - CASSTSREQYF TGTGCCAGCAGCACTAGTCGCGAGCAGTACTTC
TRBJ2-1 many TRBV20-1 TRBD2 CSSKLAGAGDEQFF TGCAGTTCTAAACTAGCGGGAGCCGGAGATGAGCAGTTCTTC
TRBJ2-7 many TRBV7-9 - CASSFRWGYEQYF TGTGCCAGCAGCTTCAGGTGGGGCTACGAGCAGTACTTC
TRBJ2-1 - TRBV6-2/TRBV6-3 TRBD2 CASSYLTSGILYNEQFF TGTGCCAGCAGTTACCTGACTAGCGGGATCCTCTACAATGAGCAGTTCTTC
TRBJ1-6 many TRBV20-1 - CSARITESSYNSPLHF TGCAGTGCTAGGATTACGGAGAGCTCCTATAATTCACCCCTCCACTTT
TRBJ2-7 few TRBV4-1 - CASSQEGLATSYEQYF TGCGCCAGCAGCCAAGAGGGTCTAGCGACGAGCTACGAGCAGTACTTC
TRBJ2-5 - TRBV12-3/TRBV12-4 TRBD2 CASSPASGMARGETQYF TGTGCCAGCAGTCCAGCTAGCGGGATGGCGCGGGGGGAGACCCAGTACTTC
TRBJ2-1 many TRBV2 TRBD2 CASSEIGTSGDNEQFF TGTGCCAGCAGTGAAATAGGGACTAGCGGGGACAATGAGCAGTTCTTC
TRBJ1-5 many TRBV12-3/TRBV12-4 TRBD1 CASRLTGAEQPQHF TGTGCCAGCAGGTTAACAGGGGCTGAGCAGCCCCAGCATTTT
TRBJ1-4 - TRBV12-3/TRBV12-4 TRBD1 CASSRQTGANEKLFF TGTGCCAGCAGCCGACAGACAGGGGCTAATGAAAAACTGTTTTTT
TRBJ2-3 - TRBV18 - CASSPAEGTDTQYF TGTGCCAGCTCACCAGCCGAGGGGACAGATACGCAGTATTTT
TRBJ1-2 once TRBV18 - CASSSPNGRSYGYTF TGTGCCAGCTCATCACCGAACGGCCGGAGCTATGGCTACACCTTC
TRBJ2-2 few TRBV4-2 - CASSQGWYTGELFF TGTGCCAGCAGCCAAGGGTGGTACACCGGGGAGCTGTTTTTT
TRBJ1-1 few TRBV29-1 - CSVASGAGGWNTEAFF TGCAGCGTTGCGTCAGGGGCGGGGGGTTGGAACACTGAAGCTTTCTTT
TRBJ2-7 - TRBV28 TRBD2 CASSFPTSGESSYEQYF TGTGCCAGCAGTTTCCCGACTAGCGGGGAGAGCTCCTACGAGCAGTACTTC
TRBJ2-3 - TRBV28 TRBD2 CASSQPGLAGRGRSTDTQYF TGTGCCAGCAGTCAACCCGGACTAGCGGGAAGGGGACGGAGCACAGATACGCAGTATTTT
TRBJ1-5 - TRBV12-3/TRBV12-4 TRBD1 CASRGDRQPQHF TGTGCCAGCAGAGGGGACAGGCAGCCCCAGCATTTT
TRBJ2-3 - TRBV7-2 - CASSSEVSDTQYF TGTGCCAGCAGCTCCGAGGTCTCAGATACGCAGTATTTT
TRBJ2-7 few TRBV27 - CASSFRGADDYYEQYF TGTGCCAGCAGTTTCAGGGGGGCCGATGATTATTACGAGCAGTACTTC
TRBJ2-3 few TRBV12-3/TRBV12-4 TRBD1 CASTPGQGPSTQYF TGTGCCAGCACTCCGGGACAGGGACCCTCTACGCAGTATTTT
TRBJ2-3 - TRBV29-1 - CSVEGGPIGRSTDTQYF TGCAGCGTTGAAGGGGGCCCCATTGGACGGAGCACAGATACGCAGTATTTT
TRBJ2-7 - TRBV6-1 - CASSEMAAPQQYF TGTGCCAGCAGTGAAATGGCGGCTCCTCAGCAGTACTTC
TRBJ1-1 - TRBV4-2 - CASSQEIRYTEAFF TGTGCCAGCAGCCAAGAAATTCGGTACACTGAAGCTTTCTTT
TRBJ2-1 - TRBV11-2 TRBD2 CASCQRDFLDNEQFF TGTGCCAGCTGCCAGCGGGACTTCCTCGACAATGAGCAGTTCTTC
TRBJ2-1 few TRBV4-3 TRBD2 CASSQGAALAGAHNEQFF TGCGCCAGCAGCCAAGGCGCGGCGCTAGCGGGAGCCCACAATGAGCAGTTCTTC
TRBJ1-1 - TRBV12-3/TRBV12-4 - CASSLHSVNTEAFF TGTGCCAGCAGTTTACATAGTGTGAACACTGAAGCTTTCTTT